This TCR beta chain came from a study of regulatory T cells in long-lasting Graves disease. Stated time point: newly diagnosed GD, antithyroid drugs for less than 3 months. The TCR library was prepared using RNA isolated from PBMCs. This CDR3 has 16 amino acids. The V gene's germline CDR1 is SEHNR and CDR2 FQNEAQ (reference sequence). Libraries of TCR beta came from iRepertoire HTBI primers plus Arm-PCR of CDR3 regions. TCRdb independently ran MiXCR on the multiplex PCR reads; one entry per CDR3 protein. The sample carries 550,000 to 650,000 distinct CDR3 sequences, about 16% recorded once. On this clonotype: The junction departs from germline at one end; a sequencing error may be responsible.

The same data also went into a second study, on T cells in Graves' hyperthyroidism and ophthalmopathy. That source notes: Those with hyperthyroidism were 18 to 65 years old, newly diagnosed, and ill for under 2 months.

The TCR comes from a man aged 18 to 35 with Graves disease. The chain is built from TRBV7-9 and TRBJ2-1; 7 bases line up with TRBD2. Sequenced here: peripheral blood mononuclear cells (PBMCs), sampled at new diagnosis, from a patient treated with antithyroid drugs. The CDR3 DNA is TGTGCCAGCAGCGTAGCTACGGGACTAAAAGTCAATGAGCAGTTCTTC. Encoded protein: CASSVATGLKVNEQFF.